This T cell receptor beta chain stems from a study of technical replicates of blood from a few donors. CDR3 length equals 14 residues. Between the trimmed V and J ends, which lost 2 bases and 3 bases, there was a span of 11 bases. The V gene's germline CDR1 is ENHRY and CDR2 SYGVKD. Clones were read by immunoSEQ multiplex PCR, and TCRdb kept only the in-frame ones, dropping some. The table has about 74,000 clones, more than 90% seen once; the top ten hold about 0.36%. Sequenced sample: T cells isolated from PBMCs. The TCR was taken from a human donor in good health. The chain links TRBV10-3 to TRBJ2-7; D is unclear. In nucleotides, the CDR3 is TGTGCCATCAGTGAGACTGGCAGAGGCTACGAGCAGTACTTC. It specifies CAISETGRGYEQYF.